This TCR beta chain is from a study of cytotoxic CD8 clonotypes in ibrutinib-treated CLL. General study results and limits: Patients had baseline clonality above age-matched healthy donors, and this clonality moved with circulating CD8+ T-cell counts. An increase in clonality occurred at ibrutinib response, followed by a return toward baseline at progression.

V was clipped by 9 bases and J by 2 bases, with 14 bases between them. The germline V gene encodes CDR1 ENHRY and CDR2 SYGVKD. This CDR3 has 13 residues. Depth targeted 1 in 200,000 to 1 in 1 million T cells, averaging 10x coverage per clonotype. Repertoires were generated with immunoSEQ multiplex PCR, while TCRdb's copy carries only in-frame clones and drops some. Here the sample spans around 20,000 clones, 68% being singletons. This clone was detected once. Its matching antigen is unknown. This receptor was identified in a human donor with chronic lymphocytic leukemia. Sample: PBMCs, taken after 24 months of ibrutinib treatment. The J gene is TRBJ2-7, the V gene TRBV10-3; D is ambiguous. DNA of the CDR3: TGTGCCATGCTCAATGAAACCACCTACGAGCAGTACTTC. Its translation is CAMLNETTYEQYF.